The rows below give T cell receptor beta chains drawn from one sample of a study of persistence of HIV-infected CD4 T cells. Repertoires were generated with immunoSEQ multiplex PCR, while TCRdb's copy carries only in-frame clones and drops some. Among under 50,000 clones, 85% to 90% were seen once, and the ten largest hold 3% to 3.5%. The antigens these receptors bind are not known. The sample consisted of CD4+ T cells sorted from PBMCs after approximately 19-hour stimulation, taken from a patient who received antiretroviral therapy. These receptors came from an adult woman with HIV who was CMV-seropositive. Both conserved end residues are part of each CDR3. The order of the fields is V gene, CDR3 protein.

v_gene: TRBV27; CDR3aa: CASSASTGKLYEQYF
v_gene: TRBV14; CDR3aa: CASRLTDSYEQYF
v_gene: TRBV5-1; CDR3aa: CASSAGPYNEQFF
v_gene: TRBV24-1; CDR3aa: CATSDSSRTGKGPQYF
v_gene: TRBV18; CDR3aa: CASSPTRNTGELFF
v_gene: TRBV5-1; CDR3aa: CASSLRSLMNTEAFF
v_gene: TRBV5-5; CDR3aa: CASSLTGTAQAFF
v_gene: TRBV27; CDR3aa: CASSLRSQETQYF
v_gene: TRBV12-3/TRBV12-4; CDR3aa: CASTSSGNTIYF
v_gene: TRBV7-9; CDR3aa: CASTRTGLAKNIQYF
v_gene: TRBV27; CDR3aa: CASSLAGAYEQYF
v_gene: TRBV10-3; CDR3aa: CAISGGDKAFTEAFF
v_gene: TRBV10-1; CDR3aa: CASKSQSNTGELFF
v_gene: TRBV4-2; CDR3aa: CASSQEVTSGGGDTQYF
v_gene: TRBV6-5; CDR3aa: CASSYGGVNYGYTF